A selection of T cell receptor beta chains follows, all from one sample in a study of T cell repertoires in cytomegalovirus infection. Antigen specificity for these receptors is unknown. TCRdb reprocessed the reads via MiXCR and lists one record per CDR3 protein. Here the sample spans about 920,000 distinct CDR3 sequences, 25% to 40% being singletons. The material was cultured CD8+ T cells from PBMCs, obtained from culture after CMV antigen stimulation. Every receptor here comes from a human donor in good health (CMV status not recorded). Some clones in this sample may be carry-over from other donors' samples. Both conserved end residues are trimmed from each CDR3.

TRBV7-2	12	ASSPSRAPGELF
TRBV10-3	14	AISEAVSATNEKLF
TRBV12-3/TRBV12-4	13	ASSHPGNSLDTIY
TRBV25-1	18	ASSEYFGTSGGSSYNEQF
TRBV10-3	12	AIRTAGTNTEAF
TRBV12-3/TRBV12-4	15	ASRLLMGPWADEKLF
TRBV5-4	12	ASSRQGAGNTIY
TRBV27	13	ASSSPGQGDEKLF
TRBV10-3	13	AIRTSGGSNNEQF
TRBV6-2/TRBV6-3	12	ASWTGASGETQY
TRBV27	13	ASSFLRGGRDTQY
TRBV5-4	13	ASSSDEPGNQPQH
TRBV7-6	12	ASSPAWTNTEQY
TRBV4-1	15	ASSQDLTSGNTDTQY
TRBV6-1	14	ASSLWGAGATYGYT
TRBV28	12	ASSPRTAGEKLF
TRBV6-5	11	ASSWRSTDTQY
TRBV7-2	15	ASSQPTWAVGKETQY
TRBV7-2	15	ASSLEQGVGYNYGYT
TRBV7-8	11	ASSRGLAIEAF
TRBV7-9	14	ASSSTSDTPGSPQH
TRBV19	12	ASSITQGYTEAF
TRBV4-2	14	ASSQELGSAKNIQY
TRBV28	16	ASSPPDSLPFVNYGYT
TRBV7-9	13	ASSLVAGQLHEQF
TRBV14	11	ASRSLKQETQY
TRBV24-1	14	ATSDRRAQGTDTQY
TRBV28	15	ASRLLFGEDSNQPQH
TRBV19	14	ASSIVWGGASDEQF
TRBV7-9	13	ASSSAPGSGYEQY
TRBV9	13	ASRIQEVGDYGYT
TRBV20-1	9	SAPRETEAF
TRBV4-1	14	ASSQDEGTSTDTQY
TRBV24-1	12	ATSEGTLYNEQF
TRBV6-1	13	ASSEGRGPSYGYT
TRBV6-1	13	ASSWAGGGQETQY
TRBV10-2	11	ASSRLLQETQY
TRBV7-9	13	ASSSGTGEIYGYT
TRBV6-5	13	ASSSDGSYDGELF
TRBV19	12	ASSVQANTGELF
TRBV6-5	11	ASGGTPTSEAF
TRBV19	13	ASSIENRLSSPLH
TRBV19	11	ASSIGQSYEQY
TRBV9	13	ASCVVGTNTGELF
TRBV7-9	14	ASSFPYMGEDTEAF
TRBV5-6	11	ASSTLGNSPLH
TRBV4-1	12	ASSQDSGVNEQY
TRBV6-1	11	ASSLRGLYEQY
TRBV6-8	9	ASSPSLEAF
TRBV7-2	14	ASSQTGGSPLGGYT
TRBV12-3/TRBV12-4	16	ASSLEREVILDNYGYI
TRBV29-1	13	SVEYGQGGGNIQY
TRBV3-1	15	ASSLYTTPSSYNEQF
TRBV19	9	AIRRRHGYT
TRBV11-2	15	ASSPSGGASSYNEQF